The 11 T cell receptor beta chains given below trace back to one sample, sequenced in a study of blood T cell repertoires in COVID-19. Only in-frame clones appear in the TCRdb table, and some are missing; sequencing was by immunoSEQ multiplex PCR. The repertoire holds more than 200,000 clones, with around 90% as singletons. The specimen sequenced was peripheral blood. Every receptor here comes from a young man with active or convalescent COVID-19.

The V gene is TRBV29-1, the J gene TRBJ1-2; D is perhaps TRBD1 (5 bases). Trimming pared 3 bases from V and 8 bases from J, leaving 13 bases between. The CDR3 consists of 12 residues. CDR1 and CDR2 from the germline V gene are SQVTM and ANQGSEA. The CDR3 coding sequence is TGCAGCGTTGATCGGGGGGGGAAAGGCTACACCTTC. Protein: CSVDRGGKGYTF.

The chain joins TRBV5-1 to TRBJ1-3; the match to TRBD1 covers 7 bases. Germline assignment: CDR1 SGHRS and CDR2 YFSETQ. Trimming took 1 base from V and 2 from J; bases not matched to a gene: 6. This CDR3 is 16 amino acids long. CDR3 loop: CASSLLTGSTGNTIYF. The CDR3 nucleotides read TGCGCCAGCAGCTTGTTGACAGGGTCGACTGGAAACACCATATATTTT.

This sequence joins TRBV28 and TRBJ1-5; 9 bases agree with TRBD1. Trimming at V came to 6 bases and at J to 3 bases, leaving 12 bases not matched to a gene. CDR3 length: 17 amino acids. Germline V lookup: CDR1 MDHEN, CDR2 SYDVKM. This chain's CDR3 is CASSTIKQGALNQPQHF. The CDR3 DNA is TGTGCCAGCAGCACGATAAAACAGGGGGCGCTCAATCAGCCCCAGCATTTT.

This chain links TRBV11-2 with TRBJ1-6; D is perhaps TRBD1 (6 bases). Trimming removed 1 base at V and 10 bases at J, with 23 bases between. The CDR3 is 18 residues long. Germline CDR1 and CDR2: SGHAT and FQNNGV. CDR3 amino acids: CASSLGYSGQGKGSPLHF. CDR3 in DNA: TGTGCCAGCAGCTTAGGGTATTCGGGTCAGGGGAAAGGATCACCCCTCCACTTT.

The chain uses TRBV7-3 and TRBJ2-5, with D perhaps TRBD1 (6 bases). The CDR3 totals 16 residues. Germline V lookup: CDR1 SGHTA, CDR2 FQGTGA. Trimming removed 3 bases from V and 0 bases from J, with 14 bases in between. The CDR3 DNA sequence: TGTGCCAGCAGCTTTCACCCAGGGGACAACCAAGAGACCCAGTACTTC. Its protein is CASSFHPGDNQETQYF.

V usage is TRBV9 and J usage is TRBJ2-3; 7 positions agree with TRBD1. CDR1 is SGDLS and CDR2 is YYNGEE in the germline V gene. V gave up 0 bases and J gave up 0 bases; unmatched junction bases: 4. The CDR3 is 16 amino acids. The CDR3 region is CASSVGDSRSTDTQYF. The CDR3 region has the DNA TGTGCCAGCAGCGTAGGGGACAGCCGTAGCACAGATACGCAGTATTTT. Full variable domain (rest looked up from reference TRBV9 and TRBJ2-3): DSGVTQTPKHLITATGQRVTLRCSPRSGDLSVYWYQQSLDQGLQFLIQYYNGEERAKGNILERFSAQQFPDLHSELNLSSLELGDSALYFCASSVGDSRSTDTQYFGPGTRLTVL.

This chain connects TRBV30 to TRBJ1-2; 12 bases agree with TRBD1. Looked up from germline, CDR1 is GTSNPN and CDR2 is SVGIG (reference sequence). CDR3 length equals 14 residues. V gave up 2 bases and J gave up 7 bases; unmatched junction bases: 5. This CDR3 is CAWSMGQGAGGYTF. The CDR3 DNA sequence: TGTGCCTGGAGTATGGGACAGGGGGCTGGTGGCTACACCTTC.

This chain's CDR3 is CASKGFLGIGELFF. DNA for the CDR3: TGTGCCAGCAAGGGGTTTTTGGGTATCGGGGAGCTGTTTTTT. This chain links TRBV6-5 with TRBJ2-2; TRBD1 is a possible D gene (5 bases). The CDR3 contains 14 residues. Germline CDR1 and CDR2: MNHEY and SVGAGI. V lost 7 bases, J lost 7 bases, and 16 bases lay in between.

This clone showed up just a few times. This chain links TRBV5-4 with TRBJ1-5, with D unclear. CDR3 length: 12 residues. The germline V gene has CDR1 SGHNT and CDR2 YYREEE (reference sequence). Between the trimmed V and J ends, which lost 1 base and 4 bases, there was a span of 3 bases. The CDR3 DNA is TGTGCCAGCAGCTTGCCAAATCAGCCCCAGCATTTT. Translated, it gives CASSLPNQPQHF.

The V and J genes are TRBV7-3 and TRBJ2-3; 9 bases match TRBD2. The V and J ends lost 6 bases and 0 bases, in that order; junction bases with no gene match: 4. Germline V gene lookup returns CDR1 SGHTA and CDR2 FQGTGA. This CDR3 spans 15 amino acids. CDR3 sequence reads: CASSPTSGSTDTQYF. CDR3 in DNA: TGTGCCAGCAGTCCTACTAGCGGGAGCACAGATACGCAGTATTTT.

The chain has TRBV12-3 or TRBV12-4 and TRBJ2-5; D is undetermined. Trimming stripped 3 bases from V and 7 bases from J, with 9 bases between. This CDR3 contains 12 residues. The CDR3 spells CASSLSAGTQYF. The CDR3 DNA reads TGTGCCAGCAGTTTGAGCGCCGGGACCCAGTACTTC.